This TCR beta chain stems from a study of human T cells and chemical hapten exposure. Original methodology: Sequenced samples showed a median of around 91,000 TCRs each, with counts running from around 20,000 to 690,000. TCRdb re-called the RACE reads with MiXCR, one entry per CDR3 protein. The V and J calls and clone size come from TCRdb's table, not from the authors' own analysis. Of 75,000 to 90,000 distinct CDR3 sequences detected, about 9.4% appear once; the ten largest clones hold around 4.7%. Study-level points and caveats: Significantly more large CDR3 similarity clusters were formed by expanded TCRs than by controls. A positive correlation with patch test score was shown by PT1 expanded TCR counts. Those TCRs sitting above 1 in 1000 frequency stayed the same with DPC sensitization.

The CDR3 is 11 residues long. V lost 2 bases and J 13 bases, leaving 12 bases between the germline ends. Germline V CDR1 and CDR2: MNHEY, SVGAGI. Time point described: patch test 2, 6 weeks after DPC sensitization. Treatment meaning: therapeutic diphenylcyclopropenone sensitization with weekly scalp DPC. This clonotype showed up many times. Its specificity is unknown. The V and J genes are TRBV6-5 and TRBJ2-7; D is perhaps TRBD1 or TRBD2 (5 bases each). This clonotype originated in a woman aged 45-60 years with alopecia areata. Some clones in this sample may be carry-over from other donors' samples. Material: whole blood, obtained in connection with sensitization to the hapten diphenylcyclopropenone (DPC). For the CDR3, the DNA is TGTGCCAGCAGTTACGACTACAGGACATACTTC. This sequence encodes CASSYDYRTYF.